One TCR beta chain is described in this entry. Residents of around 24 US areas, aged about 18 to 95 years, made up the participants. This sample was included in a study of blood T cell repertoires in COVID-19. Background on the study: COVID-19 samples from acute and convalescent phases originated in the United States, Italy and Spain. T cells, B-cell-depleted T cells, or PBMCs supplied cDNA or gDNA.

Trimming cost V 2 bases and J 1 base, with 9 bases left between them. Germline CDR1 SGHTA, CDR2 FQGNSA. The CDR3 is made up of 15 amino acids. How the authors handled the data: Scientists estimated how many nucleated cells there were by amplifying reference gene primers. Sequencing was performed with immunoSEQ multiplex PCR; in TCRdb, only in-frame clones are kept and a portion is missing. That table is the source of V, J and clone size, and D and trimming were worked out from the DNA. The sample lists 200,000 to 300,000 clones, approximately 83% seen once, with approximately 4% in the top ten. What was sequenced was PBMCs or T cells enriched from blood (not recorded which). The TCR originated in a woman between 40 and 50 years old who had been exposed to COVID-19. The chain links TRBV7-2 to TRBJ1-5; D is possibly TRBD1 (6 bases). CDR3 sequence reads: CASSLTQGSNQPQHF. CDR3 DNA: TGTGCCAGCAGCTTAACCCAGGGGAGCAATCAGCCCCAGCATTTT.